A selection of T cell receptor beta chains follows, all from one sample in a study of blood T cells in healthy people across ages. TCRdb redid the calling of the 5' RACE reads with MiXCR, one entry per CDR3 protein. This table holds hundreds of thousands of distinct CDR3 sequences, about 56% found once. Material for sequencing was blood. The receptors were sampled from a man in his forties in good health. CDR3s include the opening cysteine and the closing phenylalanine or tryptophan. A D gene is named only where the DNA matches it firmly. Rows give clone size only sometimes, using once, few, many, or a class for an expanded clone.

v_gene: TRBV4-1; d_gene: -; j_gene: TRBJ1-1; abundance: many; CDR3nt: TGCGCCAGCAGCCAAGACCACTTTGTGCGGAACACTGAAGCTTTCTTT; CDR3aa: CASSQDHFVRNTEAFF
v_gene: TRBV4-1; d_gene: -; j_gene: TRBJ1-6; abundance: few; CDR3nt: TGCGCCAGCACTGAGCAGGGAAATTATAATTCACCCCTCCACTTT; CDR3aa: CASTEQGNYNSPLHF
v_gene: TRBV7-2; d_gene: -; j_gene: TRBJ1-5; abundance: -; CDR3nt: TGTGCCAGCAGCCACGACTGGAATCAGCCCCAGCATTTT; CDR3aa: CASSHDWNQPQHF
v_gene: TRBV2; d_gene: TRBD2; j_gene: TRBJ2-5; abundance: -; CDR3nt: TGTGCCAGCAGGACGACTAGCGGACCTCAAGAGACCCAGTACTTC; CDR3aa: CASRTTSGPQETQYF
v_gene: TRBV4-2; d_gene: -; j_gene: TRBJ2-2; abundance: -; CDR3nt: TGTGCCAGCAAGTCACTCCGGACCGACACCGGGGAGCTGTTTTTT; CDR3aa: CASKSLRTDTGELFF
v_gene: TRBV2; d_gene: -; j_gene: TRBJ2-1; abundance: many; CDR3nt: TGTGCCAGCAGGACGTCGGGCTACAATGAGCAGTTCTTC; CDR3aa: CASRTSGYNEQFF
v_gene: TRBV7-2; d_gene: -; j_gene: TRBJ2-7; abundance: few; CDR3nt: TGTGCTAGCAGCTTTGAGTTAGGAACCCAGTACTTC; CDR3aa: CASSFELGTQYF
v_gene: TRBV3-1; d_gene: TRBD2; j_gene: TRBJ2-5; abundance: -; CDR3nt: TGTGCCAGCAGCCAAGGGTGGGCGGGGGAAGAGACCCAGTACTTC; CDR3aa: CASSQGWAGEETQYF
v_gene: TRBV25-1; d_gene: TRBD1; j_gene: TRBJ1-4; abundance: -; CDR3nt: TGTGCCAGCAGTGACCGGGACAGCCATGAAAAACTGTTTTTT; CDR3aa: CASSDRDSHEKLFF
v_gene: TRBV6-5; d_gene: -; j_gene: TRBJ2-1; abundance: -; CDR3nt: TGTGCCAGCAGCACCTCACCCTGGGGCAATGAGCAGTTCTTC; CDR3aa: CASSTSPWGNEQFF
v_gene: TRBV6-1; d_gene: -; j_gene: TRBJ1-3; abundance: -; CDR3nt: TGTGCCAGCGTCCGGGATACTGGAAACACCATATATTTT; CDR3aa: CASVRDTGNTIYF
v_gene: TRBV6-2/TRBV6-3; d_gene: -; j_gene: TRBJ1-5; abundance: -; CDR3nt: TGCGCCAGCAGTTACAATGGGCGAAATCAGCCCCAGCATTTT; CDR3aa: CASSYNGRNQPQHF
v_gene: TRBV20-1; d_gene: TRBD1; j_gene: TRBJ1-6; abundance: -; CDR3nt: TGCAGTGCTAGACCCCTGACAGGGGGCGCGGGATCACCCCTCCACTTT; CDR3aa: CSARPLTGGAGSPLHF
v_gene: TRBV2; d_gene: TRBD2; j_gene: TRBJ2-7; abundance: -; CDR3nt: TGTGCCAGCAAACTAAGCGGGAGGGCCGGCGAGCAGTACTTC; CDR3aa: CASKLSGRAGEQYF
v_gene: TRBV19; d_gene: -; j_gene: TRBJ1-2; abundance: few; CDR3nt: TGTGCCAGTAGTTTTTTTTCAGTCGAGCCTAACTATGGCTACACCTTC; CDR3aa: CASSFFSVEPNYGYTF
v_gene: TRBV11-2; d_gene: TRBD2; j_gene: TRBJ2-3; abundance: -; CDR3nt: TGTGCCAGCAGCTTAGATCGATCCCCGAGCGGGGGGGTCAGGAGTAAAGATACGCAGTATTTT; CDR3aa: CASSLDRSPSGGVRSKDTQYF
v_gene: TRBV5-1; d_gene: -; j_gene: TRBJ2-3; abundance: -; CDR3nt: TGCGCCAGCAGCCCCAGGACCGAGTTCACAGATACGCAGTATTTT; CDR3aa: CASSPRTEFTDTQYF
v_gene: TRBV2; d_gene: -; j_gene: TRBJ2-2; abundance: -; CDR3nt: TGTGCCAGCGGTGGGGGGAACACCGGGGAGCTGTTTTTT; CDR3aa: CASGGGNTGELFF
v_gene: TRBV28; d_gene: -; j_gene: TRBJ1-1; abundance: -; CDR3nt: TGTGCCAGCAGGTACGGCGACAGCCTAGCTGAAGCTTTCTTT; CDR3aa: CASRYGDSLAEAFF
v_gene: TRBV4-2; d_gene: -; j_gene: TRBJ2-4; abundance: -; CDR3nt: TGTGCCAGCAGCCAAGATCCGGGAGTGGGCGAAAACATTCAGTACTTC; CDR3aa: CASSQDPGVGENIQYF
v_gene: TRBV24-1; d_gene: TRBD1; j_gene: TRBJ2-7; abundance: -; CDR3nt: TGTGCCACCAGTGATTACAGACAGGGTAGCTACGAGCAGTACTTC; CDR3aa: CATSDYRQGSYEQYF
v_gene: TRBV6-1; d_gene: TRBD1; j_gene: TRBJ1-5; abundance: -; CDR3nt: TGTGCCAGCAATCGGGCAGGGGGAGACCGCCAGCCCCAGCATTTT; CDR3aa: CASNRAGGDRQPQHF
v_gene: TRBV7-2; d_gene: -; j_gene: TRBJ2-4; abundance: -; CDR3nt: TGTGCCAGCAGCCGTAGCGTGGGGAGAGGATCAAAAAACATTCAGTACTTC; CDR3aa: CASSRSVGRGSKNIQYF
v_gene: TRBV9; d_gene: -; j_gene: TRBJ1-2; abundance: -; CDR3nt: TGTGCCAGCACCCAAGGAAATCCCCCATATGGCTACACCTTC; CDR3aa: CASTQGNPPYGYTF
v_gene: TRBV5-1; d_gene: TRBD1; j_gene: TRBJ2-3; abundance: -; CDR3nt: TGCGCCAGCAGCTTGGAGACAGGGAGCACAGATACGCAGTATTTT; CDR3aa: CASSLETGSTDTQYF
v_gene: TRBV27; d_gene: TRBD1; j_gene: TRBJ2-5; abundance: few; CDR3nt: TGTGCCAGCAGTTTCTCGAGACAGGGGGCGCGAGAGACCCAGTACTTC; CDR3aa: CASSFSRQGARETQYF